This TCR beta chain is from a study of control samples from healthy donors and cancer patients. Data came from immunoSEQ multiplex PCR; TCRdb stores just in-frame clones and leaves some out. The repertoire consists of some 120,000 clones, with around 94% occurring once and the leading ten covering 0.5% to 0.7%. This CDR3 is built from 16 residues. Germline lookup yields CDR1 MGHRA and CDR2 YSYEKL. The sequence derives from an elderly man with head and neck cancer. This chain links TRBV4-1 with TRBJ2-5; D is unresolved. With the DNA end fitting TRBJ2-7 better, the J assignment may be wrong. Sequenced material: PBMCs. CDR3 loop: CASSQDYRGWNYEQYF. The CDR3 nucleotides are TGCGCCAGCAGCCAAGATTACAGAGGATGGAACTACGAGCAGTACTTC.